This note documents a single TCR beta chain sequence. Its cognate antigen is unknown. This sample is part of a study of shared clonotypes between healthy human individuals. Germline V gives CDR1 SGDLS, CDR2 YYNGEE. The length of the CDR3 is 14 residues. V shed 0 bases and J shed 6 bases, with 12 bases lying between them. The table came from immunoSEQ multiplex PCR; TCRdb's copy has only in-frame clones and leaves some out. This sample has approximately 1.5 million clones, with approximately 98.5% found just once. Whole-study results and caveats: Lower generation probabilities were found for non-shared clonotypes than for those shared by all four donors.

The V gene is TRBV9, the J gene TRBJ1-2, with TRBD1 as a possible D gene (5 bases). Specimen: naive CD4+ T cells sorted from blood. Documented subset: CD45RA+ positively selected. The origin of this receptor is a man under 40 in good health. The CDR3 loop reads CASSVEPDINGYTF. The CDR3 DNA follows: TGTGCCAGCAGCGTAGAGCCGGACATTAATGGCTACACCTTC.